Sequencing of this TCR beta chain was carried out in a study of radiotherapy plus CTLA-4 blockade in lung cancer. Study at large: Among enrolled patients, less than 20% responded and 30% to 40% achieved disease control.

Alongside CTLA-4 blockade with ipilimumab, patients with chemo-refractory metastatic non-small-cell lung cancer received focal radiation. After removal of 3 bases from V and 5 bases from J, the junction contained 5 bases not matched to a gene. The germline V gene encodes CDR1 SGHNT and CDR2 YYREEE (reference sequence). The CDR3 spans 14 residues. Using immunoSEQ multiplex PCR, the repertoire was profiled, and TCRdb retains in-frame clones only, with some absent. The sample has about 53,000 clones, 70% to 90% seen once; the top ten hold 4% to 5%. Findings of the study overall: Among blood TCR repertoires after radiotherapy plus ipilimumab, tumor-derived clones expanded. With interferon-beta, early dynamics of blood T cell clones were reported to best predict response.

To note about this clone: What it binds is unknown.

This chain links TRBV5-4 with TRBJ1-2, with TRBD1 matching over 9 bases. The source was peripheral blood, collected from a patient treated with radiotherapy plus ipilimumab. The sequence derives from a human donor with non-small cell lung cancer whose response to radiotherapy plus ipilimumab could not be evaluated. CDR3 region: CASSSGQGSYGYTF. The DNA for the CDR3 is TGTGCCAGCAGCTCGGGACAGGGTTCTTATGGCTACACCTTC.